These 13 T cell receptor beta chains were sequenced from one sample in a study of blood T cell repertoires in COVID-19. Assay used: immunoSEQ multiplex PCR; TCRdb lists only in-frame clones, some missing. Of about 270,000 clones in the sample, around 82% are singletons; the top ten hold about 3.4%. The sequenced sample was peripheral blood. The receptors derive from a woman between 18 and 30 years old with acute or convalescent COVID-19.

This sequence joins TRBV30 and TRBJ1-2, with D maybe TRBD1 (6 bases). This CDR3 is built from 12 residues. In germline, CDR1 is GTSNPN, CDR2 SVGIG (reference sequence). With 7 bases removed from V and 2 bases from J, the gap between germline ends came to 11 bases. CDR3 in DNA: TGTGCCTACTCAGGACAGAACTATGGCTACACCTTC. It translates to CAYSGQNYGYTF.

DNA of the CDR3: TGTGCCAGCAGTTACGGGTGGGCAGTCAATTCACCCCTCCACTTT. This sequence encodes CASSYGWAVNSPLHF. V usage is TRBV6-5 and J usage is TRBJ1-6; D is uncertain. The CDR3 extends over 15 amino acids. Trimming cost V 2 bases and J 7 bases, with 12 bases left between them. The germline V gene encodes CDR1 MNHEY and CDR2 SVGAGI.

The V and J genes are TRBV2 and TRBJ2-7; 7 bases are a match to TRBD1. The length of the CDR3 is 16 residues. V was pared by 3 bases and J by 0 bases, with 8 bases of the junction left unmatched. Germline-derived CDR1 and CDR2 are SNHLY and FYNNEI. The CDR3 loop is CASSDPRDSSSYEQYF. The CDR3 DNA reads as TGTGCCAGCAGTGATCCCCGGGACAGCAGCTCCTACGAGCAGTACTTC.

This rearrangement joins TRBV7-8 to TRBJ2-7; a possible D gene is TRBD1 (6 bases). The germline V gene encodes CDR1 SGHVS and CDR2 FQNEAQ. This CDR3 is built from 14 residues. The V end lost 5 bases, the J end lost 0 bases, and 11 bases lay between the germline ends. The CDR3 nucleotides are TGTGCCAGCAGCAACGAGGGGGTCTCCTACGAGCAGTACTTC. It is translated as CASSNEGVSYEQYF. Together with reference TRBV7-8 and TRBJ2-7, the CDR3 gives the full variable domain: GAGVSQSPRYKVAKRGQDVALRCDPISGHVSLFWYQQALGQGPEFLTYFQNEAQLDKSGLPSDRFFAERPEGSVSTLKIQRTQQEDSAVYLCASSNEGVSYEQYFGPGTRLTVT.

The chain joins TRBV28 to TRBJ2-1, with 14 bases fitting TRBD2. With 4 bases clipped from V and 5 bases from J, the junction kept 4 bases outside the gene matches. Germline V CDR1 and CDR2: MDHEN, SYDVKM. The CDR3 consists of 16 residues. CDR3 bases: TGTGCCAGCAGTTACCTGACTAGCGGGAGGGACAATGAGCAGTTCTTC. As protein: CASSYLTSGRDNEQFF.

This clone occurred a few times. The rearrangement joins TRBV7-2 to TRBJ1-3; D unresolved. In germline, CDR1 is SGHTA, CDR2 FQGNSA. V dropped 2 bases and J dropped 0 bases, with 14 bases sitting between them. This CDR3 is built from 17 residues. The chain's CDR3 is CASSLLVLGSSGNTIYF. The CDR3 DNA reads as TGTGCCAGCAGCTTACTGGTTCTAGGGAGCTCTGGAAACACCATATATTTT. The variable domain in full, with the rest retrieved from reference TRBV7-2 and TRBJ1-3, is GAGVSQSPSNKVTEKGKDVELRCDPISGHTALYWYRQSLGQGLEFLIYFQGNSAPDKSGLPSDRFSAERTGGSVSTLTIQRTQQEDSAVYLCASSLLVLGSSGNTIYFGEGSWLTVV.

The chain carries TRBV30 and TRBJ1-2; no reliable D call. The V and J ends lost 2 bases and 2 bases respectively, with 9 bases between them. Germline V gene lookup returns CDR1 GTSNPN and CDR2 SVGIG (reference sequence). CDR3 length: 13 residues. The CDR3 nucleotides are TGTGCCTGGAGTCGGGAGTTGAACTATGGCTACACCTTC. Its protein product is CAWSRELNYGYTF.

CDR3 sequence (DNA): TGTGCCAGCAGCTTAGCAGGCTTGGCGGGAGGATGGGAAGAGACCCAGTACTTC. Translation gives CASSLAGLAGGWEETQYF. The chain uses TRBV7-2 and TRBJ2-5; 8 bases match TRBD2. The germline CDR1 and CDR2 sequences are SGHTA and FQGNSA. The length of the CDR3 is 18 residues. The V and J ends lost 0 bases and 3 bases, in that order; junction bases with no gene match: 12. The variable domain in full, completed from reference TRBV7-2 and TRBJ2-5, reads GAGVSQSPSNKVTEKGKDVELRCDPISGHTALYWYRQSLGQGLEFLIYFQGNSAPDKSGLPSDRFSAERTGGSVSTLTIQRTQQEDSAVYLCASSLAGLAGGWEETQYFGPGTRLLVL.

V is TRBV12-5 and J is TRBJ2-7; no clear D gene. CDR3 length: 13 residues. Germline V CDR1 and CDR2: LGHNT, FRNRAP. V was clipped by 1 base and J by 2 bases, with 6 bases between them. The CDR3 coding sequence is TGTGCTAGTGGTTTGGCGCGAACCTACGAGCAGTACTTC. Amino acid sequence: CASGLARTYEQYF.

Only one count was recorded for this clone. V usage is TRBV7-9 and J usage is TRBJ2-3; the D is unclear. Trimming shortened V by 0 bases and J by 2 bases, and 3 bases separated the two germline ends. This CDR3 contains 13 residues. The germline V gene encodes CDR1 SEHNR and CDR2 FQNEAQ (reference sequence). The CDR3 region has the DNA TGTGCCAGCAGCTTAGCTAACACAGATACGCAGTATTTT. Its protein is CASSLANTDTQYF. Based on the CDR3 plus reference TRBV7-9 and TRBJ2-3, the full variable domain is DTGVSQNPRHKITKRGQNVTFRCDPISEHNRLYWYRQTLGQGPEFLTYFQNEAQLEKSRLLSDRFSAERPKGSFSTLEIQRTEQGDSAMYLCASSLANTDTQYFGPGTRLTVL.

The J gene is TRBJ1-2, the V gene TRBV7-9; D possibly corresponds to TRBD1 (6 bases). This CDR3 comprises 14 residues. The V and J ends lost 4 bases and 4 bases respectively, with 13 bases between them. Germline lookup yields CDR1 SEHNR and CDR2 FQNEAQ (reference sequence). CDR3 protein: CASSSGVVGYGYTF. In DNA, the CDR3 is TGTGCCAGCAGCTCAGGGGTTGTTGGCTATGGCTACACCTTC.

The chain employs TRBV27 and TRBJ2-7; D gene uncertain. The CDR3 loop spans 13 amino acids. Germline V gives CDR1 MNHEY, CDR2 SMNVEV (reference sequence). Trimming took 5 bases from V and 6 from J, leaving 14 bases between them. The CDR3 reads CASSIGLVREQYF. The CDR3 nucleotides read TGTGCCAGCAGTATCGGCCTAGTACGCGAGCAGTACTTC.

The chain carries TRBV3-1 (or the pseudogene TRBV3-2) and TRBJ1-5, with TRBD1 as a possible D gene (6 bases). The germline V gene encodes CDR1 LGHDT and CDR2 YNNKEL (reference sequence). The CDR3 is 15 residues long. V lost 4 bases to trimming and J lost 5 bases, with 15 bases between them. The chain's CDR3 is CASSPWGGSDQPQHF. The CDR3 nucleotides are TGTGCCAGCAGCCCCTGGGGGGGCTCAGATCAGCCCCAGCATTTT.